What follows are 27 T cell receptor beta chains derived from one specimen sequenced in a study of cytomegalovirus exposure and HLA in healthy donors. Use of 60 Vbeta and 13 Jbeta primers characterized the PCR. Sequencing used immunoSEQ multiplex PCR; TCRdb keeps in-frame clones, though not all of them. This table has approximately 170,000 clones, 65% to 85% appearing once. The sequencing input was PBMCs. The receptor set was obtained from a woman in her thirties or forties in good health and CMV-seropositive.

The rearrangement uses TRBV15 and TRBJ2-3; 10 positions agree with TRBD2. CDR3 length equals 17 residues. Germline values: CDR1 LNHNV, CDR2 YYDKDF (reference sequence). Trimming removed 0 bases from V and 2 bases from J; junction bases left unmatched: 5. The CDR3 nucleotides are TGTGCCACCAGCAGAGAGGCTAGCGGGGGCTTCACAGATACGCAGTATTTT. It codes for CATSREASGGFTDTQYF. Complete variable domain (other parts from reference TRBV15 and TRBJ2-3): DAMVIQNPRYQVTQFGKPVTLSCSQTLNHNVMYWYQQKSSQAPKLLFHYYDKDFNNEADTPDNFQSRRPNTSFCFLDIRSPGLGDTAMYLCATSREASGGFTDTQYFGPGTRLTVL.

The rearrangement uses TRBV29-1 and TRBJ1-1, with D perhaps TRBD1 (5 bases). Germline values: CDR1 SQVTM, CDR2 ANQGSEA. This CDR3 comprises 14 residues. Trimming took off 4 bases at V and 1 base at J, with 13 bases between the two ends. In DNA form, the CDR3 reads TGCAGCGTTGTTGTTGCGACAGAGAACACTGAAGCTTTCTTT. Translating gives CSVVVATENTEAFF.

V usage is TRBV7-2 and J usage is TRBJ2-5; 14 bases fit TRBD2. This CDR3 contains 16 residues. V was clipped by 1 base and J by 5 bases; unmatched bases: 3. Germline V gene data show CDR1 as SGHTA and CDR2 as FQGNSA. CDR3 sequence reads: CASSLGTSGGWETQYF. CDR3 coding DNA: TGTGCCAGCAGCTTAGGGACTAGCGGGGGGTGGGAGACCCAGTACTTC.

This clone was recorded many times. The rearrangement joins TRBV7-2 to TRBJ1-1; 11 positions match TRBD1. The germline gives CDR1 SGHTA, CDR2 FQGNSA. The CDR3 extends over 17 amino acids. V trimming: 3 bases; J trimming: 4 bases; junction bases outside the gene matches: 10. CDR3 coding DNA: TGTGCCAGCAGCTTGAGGGACAGGGGGTACGCCGGCACTGAAGCTTTCTTT. Translated, it gives CASSLRDRGYAGTEAFF.

Only a few counts were recorded for this clone. The gene calls are TRBV30 and TRBJ1-5; no definite D call. CDR3 length equals 14 residues. Trimming took off 2 bases at V and 2 bases at J, with 10 bases between the two ends. Germline assignment: CDR1 GTSNPN and CDR2 SVGIG (reference sequence). The CDR3, as DNA: TGTGCCTGGAGTCTTGGGCAGGGCAATCAGCCCCAGCATTTT. Translating gives CAWSLGQGNQPQHF.

The chain joins TRBV7-2 to TRBJ1-1; no definite D call. Per the germline V gene, CDR1 is SGHTA and CDR2 is FQGNSA. V shed 4 bases and J shed 12 bases, with 15 bases lying between them. This CDR3 has 12 amino acids. CDR3 DNA: TGTGCCAGCAGCTACCCAGGTGGTCCGACTTTCTTT. Protein: CASSYPGGPTFF.

CDR3 region: CASTTITGDTQYF. CDR3 in DNA: TGTGCCAGCACCACGATTACGGGGGATACGCAGTATTTT. The V gene is TRBV6-1, the J gene TRBJ2-3; D is perhaps TRBD2 (5 bases). The CDR3 spans 13 residues. Germline assignment: CDR1 MNHNS and CDR2 SASEGT. V was clipped by 7 bases and J by 6 bases, with 14 bases between them.

The rearrangement uses TRBV4-3 and TRBJ1-2, with D unclear. Between the trimmed V and J ends, which lost 5 bases and 2 bases, there was a span of 12 bases. Germline V lookup: CDR1 LGHNA, CDR2 YSLEER. This CDR3 contains 14 residues. The CDR3 nucleotides read TGCGCCAGCAGCGAGGGTTTAATAAACTATGGCTACACCTTC. This translates into CASSEGLINYGYTF.

The chain couples TRBV19 to TRBJ2-7, with TRBD1 as a possible D gene (6 bases). The germline V gene encodes CDR1 LNHDA and CDR2 SQIVND (reference sequence). V lost 4 bases and J 7 bases, leaving 8 bases between the germline ends. The CDR3 extends over 11 amino acids. For the CDR3, the DNA is TGTGCCAGTAGTAAACAGGGAGAGCAGTACTTC. Amino acids: CASSKQGEQYF.

The chain joins TRBV5-1 to TRBJ2-4; 14 nucleotides match TRBD2. The CDR3 runs 17 residues. J gave up 9 bases and V 0 bases, and 8 bases lay outside the gene matches. Germline-derived CDR1 and CDR2 are SGHRS and YFSETQ. CDR3 loop: CASSLAGTSGSTVIQYF. In nucleotides, the CDR3 is TGCGCCAGCAGCTTGGCTGGGACTAGCGGGAGCACGGTCATTCAGTACTTC.

This chain links TRBV5-5 with TRBJ1-1; D unresolved. Germline V gene data show CDR1 as SGHKS and CDR2 as YYEKEE (reference sequence). Trimming shortened V by 1 base and J by 4 bases, and 17 bases separated the two germline ends. The length of the CDR3 is 16 residues. The CDR3 loop reads CASSLIGNGMSTEAFF. CDR3 in DNA: TGTGCCAGCAGCTTGATCGGGAATGGGATGAGCACTGAAGCTTTCTTT.

The chain uses TRBV13 and TRBJ1-2; 9 nucleotides line up with TRBD1. The V segment lost 0 bases and the J segment 8 bases; nucleotides outside the gene matches: 4. This CDR3 is 14 amino acids long. CDR1 is PRHDT and CDR2 is FYEKMQ in the germline V gene (reference sequence). DNA of the CDR3: TGTGCCAGCAGCTTAGGGGGACAGGGATTCGGCTACACCTTC. It specifies CASSLGGQGFGYTF.

The chain joins TRBV11-2 to TRBJ1-5, with D maybe TRBD1 (5 bases). Germline-derived CDR1 and CDR2 are SGHAT and FQNNGV. The CDR3 length is 13 residues. V was trimmed by 5 bases and J by 5 bases, leaving 10 bases between them. CDR3 nucleotide sequence: TGTGCCAGCAGCCTTACAGGTGATCAGCCCCAGCATTTT. Encoded protein: CASSLTGDQPQHF. Supplemented by reference TRBV11-2 and TRBJ1-5, the full variable domain reads EAGVAQSPRYKIIEKRQSVAFWCNPISGHATLYWYQQILGQGPKLLIQFQNNGVVDDSQLPKDRFSAERLKGVDSTLKIQPAKLEDSAVYLCASSLTGDQPQHFGDGTRLSIL.

This chain links TRBV6-5 with TRBJ2-2, with 10 bases matching TRBD1. The CDR3 is made up of 15 amino acids. V trimming: 6 bases; J trimming: 3 bases; junction bases outside the gene matches: 4. Germline CDR1 is MNHEY and CDR2 is SVGAGI. The chain's CDR3 is CASRRGQGYTGELFF. CDR3 coding DNA: TGTGCCAGCAGAAGGGGACAGGGGTACACCGGGGAGCTGTTTTTT.

The genes are TRBV18 and TRBJ2-7; 12 nucleotides align to TRBD1. The junction had 7 bases not matched to a gene; V was cut back by 6 bases and J by 4 bases. From germline, CDR1 is KGHSH and CDR2 LQKENI. This CDR3 contains 15 residues. CDR3 loop: CASSRGTGGQYEQYF. CDR3 sequence (DNA): TGTGCCAGCTCGCGAGGGACAGGGGGCCAATACGAGCAGTACTTC.

The table lists this clone with a few counts. The chain employs TRBV5-1 and TRBJ2-1, with D possibly matching TRBD1 (5 bases). Germline assignment: CDR1 SGHRS and CDR2 YFSETQ. The ends were cut back, 4 bases at V and 13 bases at J, with 21 bases in the middle. The CDR3 spans 14 residues. CDR3: CASSLSDDSSRQFF. The CDR3 DNA reads as TGCGCCAGCAGCCTCAGTGACGACAGTTCTCGACAGTTCTTC. Full variable domain (outside the CDR3, taken from reference TRBV5-1 and TRBJ2-1): KAGVTQTPRYLIKTRGQQVTLSCSPISGHRSVSWYQQTPGQGLQFLFEYFSETQRNKGNFPGRFSGRQFSNSRSEMNVSTLELGDSALYLCASSLSDDSSRQFFGPGTRLTVL.

The V gene is TRBV15, the J gene TRBJ1-1; D is possibly TRBD1 (6 bases). Between the trimmed V and J ends, which lost 0 bases and 4 bases, there was a span of 9 bases. CDR1 and CDR2 (germline): LNHNV, YYDKDF (reference sequence). The CDR3 contains 14 residues. DNA for the CDR3: TGTGCCACCAGCAGAGAAGGGGGTGGCACTGAAGCTTTCTTT. Protein: CATSREGGGTEAFF.

This clone came up once. V and J are TRBV19 and TRBJ1-5; TRBD1 aligns across 7 bases. This CDR3 region has 15 residues. Germline lookup yields CDR1 LNHDA and CDR2 SQIVND (reference sequence). Trimming at V came to 3 bases and at J to 4 bases, leaving 6 bases not matched to a gene. The CDR3 loop is CASSIAAGGNQPQHF. Written as DNA, the CDR3 is TGTGCCAGTAGTATCGCGGCAGGGGGAAATCAGCCCCAGCATTTT.

In DNA, the CDR3 is TGTGCCAGCAGTGCCGCGGGACGGAACTATGGCTACACCTTC. Amino acid sequence: CASSAAGRNYGYTF. The chain recombines TRBV6-5 with TRBJ1-2; D possibly corresponds to TRBD1 (5 bases). Trimming shortened V by 5 bases and J by 2 bases, and 12 bases separated the two germline ends. CDR1 is MNHEY, CDR2 SVGAGI, per germline. The CDR3 contains 14 residues.

As for this clone: Additional DNA sequences in this sample encode the identical CDR3. The chain's CDR3 is CASSPPAGGNTEAFF. As DNA, the CDR3 is TGTGCCAGCTCACCACCGGCCGGGGGGAACACTGAAGCTTTCTTT. The V gene is TRBV18, the J gene TRBJ1-1, with D possibly TRBD1 on 5 matching bases. V was shortened by 0 bases and J by 1 base, with 9 bases between the two germline ends. Germline V gene sequence: CDR1 KGHSH, CDR2 LQKENI. The CDR3 is 15 amino acids.

The chain is built from TRBV6-4 and TRBJ2-1; 7 positions agree with TRBD2. Trimming cost V 4 bases and J 3 bases; bases outside gene matches: 3. CDR1 is MRHNA and CDR2 is SNTAGT in the germline V gene. The CDR3 is made up of 14 amino acids. Here the CDR3 DNA reads TGTGCCAGCAGTGCGATAGCGGGCTACAATGAGCAGTTCTTC. Protein product: CASSAIAGYNEQFF.

The J gene is TRBJ1-1, the V gene TRBV6-5; D gene uncertain. Germline values: CDR1 MNHEY, CDR2 SVGAGI. CDR3 length equals 13 residues. V was pared by 5 bases and J by 4 bases, with 11 bases between. In nucleotides, the CDR3 is TGTGCCAGCAGTCCCTTTACGAGCACTGAAGCTTTCTTT. Translated: CASSPFTSTEAFF.

V is TRBV5-6 and J is TRBJ2-1; 7 nucleotides match TRBD1. The length of the CDR3 is 14 residues. The germline V gene has CDR1 SGHDT and CDR2 YYEEEE. Germline trimming cut 4 bases from V and 9 bases from J; bases unmatched to any gene: 10. CDR3 loop: CASSIPTGSGEQFF. In DNA, the CDR3 is TGTGCCAGCAGCATACCGACAGGGTCCGGTGAGCAGTTCTTC.

The J gene is TRBJ1-2, the V gene TRBV30; possibly TRBD1 for D (5 bases). The germline gives CDR1 GTSNPN, CDR2 SVGIG (reference sequence). The CDR3 consists of 13 residues. Trimming pared 2 bases from V and 4 bases from J, leaving 11 bases between. The CDR3 is CAWSPDSFYGYTF. As DNA, the CDR3 is TGTGCCTGGAGTCCCGACAGTTTCTATGGCTACACCTTC.

The chain uses TRBV7-2 and TRBJ2-3, with D unclear. The CDR3 has 14 amino acids. V lost 1 base, J lost 4 bases, and 9 bases lay in between. Per germline, CDR1 SGHTA and CDR2 FQGNSA. The CDR3 here is CASSLVRIADTQYF. CDR3 DNA sequence: TGTGCCAGCAGCTTAGTTAGAATCGCAGATACGCAGTATTTT.

The chain joins TRBV28 to TRBJ1-1; D not resolved. V was clipped by 2 bases and J by 12 bases, with 16 bases between them. The CDR3 consists of 13 residues. The germline gives CDR1 MDHEN, CDR2 SYDVKM. The CDR3 nucleotides are TGTGCCAGCAGTTTACCGACAAAATCTGTTACTTTCTTT. It codes for CASSLPTKSVTFF.

There are a few counts of this clone. This chain links TRBV28 with TRBJ2-3, with D perhaps TRBD2 (5 bases). Germline CDR1 and CDR2: MDHEN and SYDVKM. The CDR3 covers 15 residues. The ends were cut back, 3 bases at V and 0 bases at J, with 10 bases in the middle. CDR3: CASSFHGESTDTQYF. In DNA form, the CDR3 reads TGTGCCAGCAGTTTTCACGGGGAGAGCACAGATACGCAGTATTTT.